This T cell receptor (beta chain) stems from a study of T cells expressing NK-cell markers. About the research overall: TCR beta repertoires came from sorted CD3+CD56+NKG2C+, CD3+CD56+NKG2C- and CD3+CD56-NKG2C+ T cells.

TCRdb re-called the 5' RACE reads and shows each CDR3 protein once, DNA omitted. The sample includes 300,000 or so distinct CDR3 sequences. The length of the CDR3 is 14 residues. Germline CDR1 reads DFQATT; CDR2 reads SNEGSKA (reference sequence). The material sequenced was blood T cells: a sorted CD56 or NKG2C T cell subset, CD4+ or CD8+ T cells, or bulk PBMC T cells (not recorded which). The receptor was isolated from a woman aged 18-69 years in good health. The J gene is TRBJ2-1, the V gene TRBV20-1; TCRdb returns TRBD1, unconfirmable since there is no DNA. This CDR3 is CSARREGSYNEQFF.